This paragraph covers one T cell receptor beta chain sequence. The target antigen is unknown. The data originate from a study of cytomegalovirus exposure and HLA in healthy donors. Overall study results and limits: The later analysis indicated that the majority of CMV-associated TCR beta chains appeared HLA-restricted. What a later analysis showed was that several of the most significant clusters appeared linked to common viral pathogens.

Per germline, CDR1 LNHNV and CDR2 YYDKDF (reference sequence). V dropped 0 bases and J dropped 1 base, with 15 bases sitting between them. The CDR3 contains 17 residues. Researchers ran the PCR with 60 Vbeta and 13 Jbeta primers. Profiling relied on immunoSEQ multiplex PCR, and the TCRdb table lists in-frame clones only, not all of them. The sample lists about 160,000 clones; about 76% were seen once. This TCR was recovered from a female donor in good health and CMV-seronegative. Input material: PBMCs. The genes are TRBV15 and TRBJ1-1, with D unclear. CDR3 amino acids: CATSRDRQVDRNTEAFF. CDR3 in DNA: TGTGCCACCAGCAGAGATCGGCAGGTGGATAGGAACACTGAAGCTTTCTTT.